What follows describes a single TCR beta chain. Its target is not known. These data originate in a study of T cell responses to AZD1222 COVID-19 vaccine. Clones were sequenced by immunoSEQ multiplex PCR, and TCRdb holds only the in-frame ones, with some missing. The sample shows some 140,000 clones, nearly 95% of them seen only once. With 7 bases removed from V and 3 bases from J, the gap between germline ends came to 13 bases. The CDR3 totals 14 residues. Germline V lookup: CDR1 SNHLY, CDR2 FYNNEI. General study results and limits: Only six AZD1222 recipients tested seropositive at baseline.

This TCR was sampled from an adult in good health. The sequencing here drew on peripheral blood, taken on day 0 of AZD1222 vaccination. The chain carries TRBV2 and TRBJ1-5, with D possibly TRBD1 on 5 matching bases. CDR3 protein: CASTGGRANQPQHF. As DNA, the CDR3 is TGTGCCAGCACCGGAGGCAGGGCCAATCAGCCCCAGCATTTT.